These 18 T cell receptor beta chains share one sample of origin, sequenced in a study of tumor-infiltrating lymphocytes in glioblastoma multiforme. TCR beta libraries were built from RNA through three nested multiplex PCR rounds using modified ARM-PCR. TCRdb re-called the multiplex PCR reads with MiXCR, one entry per CDR3 protein. The sample lists 15,000 to 25,000 distinct CDR3 sequences, 65% to 75% occurring once. The sample taken for sequencing was peripheral blood. The receptors shown here come from a male donor with glioblastoma.

In its sample, this clonotype ranks as medium-sized (0.01 to 0.1%). The chain links TRBV29-1 to TRBJ2-2; a weak D match, TRBD2 (5 bases). Trimming cost V 1 base and J 5 bases, with 5 bases left between them. In germline, CDR1 is SQVTM, CDR2 ANQGSEA. This CDR3 is built from 12 residues. In nucleotides, the CDR3 is TGCAGCGTTGAAGGCGGGACCGGGGAGCTGTTTTTT. This codes for CSVEGGTGELFF.

This clonotype has a count of ten or more. CDR3 protein: CASSESTHGRGYTF. The CDR3 DNA sequence: TGCGCCAGCAGTGAGTCCACACACGGTAGAGGCTACACCTTC. This rearrangement joins TRBV10-2 to TRBJ1-2; no reliable D call. The germline CDR1 and CDR2 sequences are WSHSY and SAAADI. V was clipped by 0 bases and J by 8 bases, with 13 bases between them. The CDR3 contains 14 residues.

This clonotype was detected only once. The J gene is TRBJ1-1, the V gene TRBV11-2; D uncertain. CDR1 SGHAT and CDR2 FQNNGV come from the germline V gene. The CDR3 contains 13 residues. The ends were cut back, 0 bases at V and 3 bases at J, with 5 bases in the middle. The DNA of the CDR3 is TGTGCCAGCAGCTTAGACGGTTACACTGAAGCTTTCTTT. This sequence encodes CASSLDGYTEAFF.

As concerns this clonotype: This may stem from a read error, because a much larger clone lies one nucleotide away. Here the CDR3 omits its conserved ending phenylalanine or tryptophan, so a read error is the likely source. The chain uses TRBV5-1 and TRBJ2-1, with D unclear. The V gene lost 0 bases and the J gene lost 9 bases, with 4 bases spanning the gap. Germline loops: CDR1 SGHRS, CDR2 YFSETQ. The CDR3 runs 11 residues. CDR3 in DNA: TGCGCCAGCAGCTTGGAAGGTGAGCAGTTCATC. As protein: CASSLEGEQFI.

This clonotype is a singleton in its sample. A read error may produce the germline difference seen at one junction end. The chain uses TRBV20-1 and TRBJ1-1, with D perhaps TRBD1 (5 bases). The CDR3 is 13 amino acids. Germline values: CDR1 DFQATT, CDR2 SNEGSKA (reference sequence). The CDR3 sequence is CSASRHGASEAFF. The CDR3 DNA sequence: TGCAGTGCTAGCAGACATGGGGCTAGTGAAGCGTTCTTT.

This clonotype was detected ten times or more. This rearrangement joins TRBV20-1 to TRBJ1-1; D perhaps matches TRBD1 (5 bases). Germline V lookup: CDR1 DFQATT, CDR2 SNEGSKA (reference sequence). The length of the CDR3 is 15 residues. With 0 bases removed from V and 6 bases from J, the gap between germline ends came to 17 bases. CDR3 nucleotide sequence: TGCAGTGCTAGAGATGGGGGGGGACTTGGGTCTGAAGCTTTCTTT. It codes for CSARDGGGLGSEAFF.

This clonotype was counted once. A much bigger clone sits one base away, suggesting this may be a read error. No conserved phenylalanine or tryptophan ends this CDR3, so it is likely a read error. Because the CDR3's place on the DNA is in doubt, the DNA is left out and the CDR3 is given as listed by TCRdb. V gene TRBV11-2 combines with J gene TRBJ2-1; no check of the table's D call, TRBD1, against the DNA was made. A total of 13 residues make up the CDR3, ends included. Per germline, CDR1 SGHAT and CDR2 FQNNGV. CDR3 sequence: CVSSQGQGNEQLI.

The chain uses TRBV12-3 or TRBV12-4 and TRBJ2-1; tentative D call: TRBD2 (6 bases). CDR3 length equals 18 residues. Trimming shortened V by 7 bases and J by 2 bases, and 24 bases separated the two germline ends. CDR3 sequence (DNA): TGTGCCAGCATCTACAATAGGAGGGCCGCTTCTGCCTACAATGAGCAGTTCTTC. This encodes CASIYNRRAASAYNEQFF.

The chain recombines TRBV29-1 with TRBJ1-4; a weak D match, TRBD1 (5 bases). V was cut by 8 bases and J by 10 bases, with 17 bases left in between. Germline-derived CDR1 and CDR2 are SQVTM and ANQGSEA. The CDR3 runs to 12 residues. CDR3 loop: CSLVIGGGKLFF. CDR3 DNA: TGCAGCCTTGTTATTGGGGGTGGAAAACTGTTTTTT.

This clonotype was detected many times. The V and J genes are TRBV6-1 and TRBJ1-5; possible D gene TRBD1, 5 bases. This CDR3 is 16 amino acids long. V lost 4 bases, J lost 0 bases, and 13 bases lay in between. CDR1 MNHNS and CDR2 SASEGT come from the germline V gene. The CDR3 DNA sequence: TGTGCCAGCAGTGCTGTCGCAGGGCTTAGCAATCAGCCCCAGCATTTT. Its translation is CASSAVAGLSNQPQHF.

As for this clonotype: The junction and the germline gene differ at one end; a read error may be behind it. This chain uses TRBV11-2 with TRBJ2-2; TRBD2 aligns across 8 bases. The CDR3 contains 16 residues. Germline values: CDR1 SGHAT, CDR2 FQNNGV. This chain's CDR3 is CASSITSGTSTGELTF. The DNA of the CDR3 is TGTGCCAGCAGCATCACTAGCGGAACGAGCACCGGGGAGCTGACTTTT. The whole variable domain, remainder taken from reference TRBV11-2 and TRBJ2-2, is EAGVAQSPRYKIIEKRQSVAFWCNPISGHATLYWYQQILGQGPKLLIQFQNNGVVDDSQLPKDRFSAERLKGVDSTLKIQPAKLEDSAVYLCASSITSGTSTGELTFGEGSRLTVL.

A note on this clonotype: This CDR3 fails to terminate in the conserved phenylalanine or tryptophan, so it likely reflects a read error. This sequence joins TRBV5-1 and TRBJ2-6; D gene unclear. Germline loops: CDR1 SGHRS, CDR2 YFSETQ. Deletions cut 0 bases from V and 0 bases from J, with 10 bases between. The CDR3 is 17 residues long. Here the CDR3 DNA reads TGCGCCAGCAGCTTGGAGCAGCGCGTCTCTGGGGCCAACGTCCTGACTCTC. It codes for CASSLEQRVSGANVLTL.

The rearrangement joins TRBV11-2 to TRBJ2-3; TRBD1 matches at 8 bases. The CDR3 runs to 15 residues. V shed 2 bases, J shed 3 bases, and the junction held 4 bases outside the gene matches. Germline CDR1 and CDR2: SGHAT and FQNNGV. CDR3 amino acids: CASSLQGAWTDTQYF. For the CDR3, the DNA is TGTGCCAGCAGCTTACAGGGGGCGTGGACAGATACGCAGTATTTT. Complete variable domain (other parts from reference TRBV11-2 and TRBJ2-3): EAGVAQSPRYKIIEKRQSVAFWCNPISGHATLYWYQQILGQGPKLLIQFQNNGVVDDSQLPKDRFSAERLKGVDSTLKIQPAKLEDSAVYLCASSLQGAWTDTQYFGPGTRLTVL.

The rearrangement joins TRBV5-5 to TRBJ1-1; TRBD1 agrees at 7 bases. Trimming took 2 bases from V and 11 from J; bases not matched to a gene: 9. This CDR3 is 13 amino acids long. Germline CDR1 is SGHKS and CDR2 is YYEKEE (reference sequence). CDR3: CASSFQGDTEAFF. DNA for the CDR3: TGTGCCAGCAGCTTTCAGGGGGATACCGAGGCTTTCTTT.

CDR3 sequence reads: CASSSRTSGSSYNEQFF. CDR3 nucleotide sequence: TGTGCCAGCAGCTCTAGGACTAGCGGGAGCTCCTACAATGAGCAGTTCTTC. The chain joins TRBV11-2 to TRBJ2-1; TRBD2 aligns across 13 bases. Unmatched junction bases numbered 3, after V lost 4 bases and J lost 0 bases. There are 17 residues in the CDR3. CDR1 is SGHAT and CDR2 is FQNNGV in the germline V gene.

V and J are TRBV11-2 and TRBJ2-5; D not resolved. The germline V gene encodes CDR1 SGHAT and CDR2 FQNNGV. The CDR3 totals 12 residues. V lost 8 bases and J 1 base, leaving 8 bases between the germline ends. CDR3 sequence reads: CASLDIQETQYF. CDR3 nucleotide sequence: TGTGCCAGCTTAGATATCCAAGAGACCCAGTACTTC.

Of note for this clonotype: The junction does not match germline at one end; this may be a read error. J is TRBJ2-1 and V is TRBV29-1; tentatively, D is TRBD1 or TRBD2 (6 bases each). The CDR3 has 14 amino acids. Germline lookup yields CDR1 SQVTM and CDR2 ANQGSEA. As DNA, the CDR3 is TGCAACGTTGGGGGGCGGCAAGGGGGCAATGAGCAGTTCTTC. Amino acid sequence: CNVGGRQGGNEQFF.

The chain links TRBV4-1 to TRBJ2-3; TRBD2 is a possible D gene (5 bases). CDR1 is MGHRA, CDR2 YSYEKL, per germline. Trimming took off 2 bases at V and 5 bases at J, with 11 bases between the two ends. The CDR3 is 14 residues long. CDR3 protein: CASSQSGFGDTQYF. In DNA form, the CDR3 reads TGCGCCAGCAGCCAATCGGGGTTTGGAGATACGCAGTATTTT.